This TCR beta chain was observed in a study of blood T cells in healthy people across ages. Overall study: Researchers report that template switching captured about one barcoded beta molecule per two T cells. Study outcomes and limitations: Age advanced and TCR beta diversity per million T cells fell, roughly linearly. TCR beta diversity tracked closely with naive T cell percentage.

A second PCR, run for roughly 7 to 12 cycles, used a sample-barcoded 5' primer plus a J-beta primer mix. At least 2.5 million CDR3-containing paired-end reads were obtained per sample. TCRdb recomputed calls from the 5' RACE reads with MiXCR, one row per CDR3 protein. The sample holds approximately 800,000 distinct CDR3 sequences; about half are singletons and the top ten take 15% to 20%. The germline V gene encodes CDR1 SGHAT and CDR2 FQDESV (reference sequence). The ends lost 2 bases at V and 1 base at J; junction bases unmatched: 7. The CDR3 runs 16 residues. Of note for this clonotype: Its antigen is not identified.

This chain links TRBV11-1 with TRBJ1-1; TRBD1 agrees at 7 bases. The sample comprised blood. The receptor was isolated from an elderly man in good health. The CDR3 coding sequence is TGTGCCAGCAGCTTAAAGGGGGCGAGGAGGAACACTGAAGCTTTCTTT. Residues: CASSLKGARRNTEAFF. The whole variable domain, filled in from reference TRBV11-1 and TRBJ1-1, reads EAEVAQSPRYKITEKSQAVAFWCDPISGHATLYWYRQILGQGPELLVQFQDESVVDDSQLPKDRFSAERLKGVDSTLKIQPAELGDSAMYLCASSLKGARRNTEAFFGQGTRLTVV.